This T cell receptor (beta chain) was obtained from a study of beta chain features in type 1 diabetes. The study, taken as a whole, reports: Among type 1 diabetes patients, VDJ junctions had fewer insertions and more deletions. Whether HLA type influences TCRB rearrangement remained unresolved here.

Of note for this clone: Its antigen is unknown.

Sorting based on CD45RO/CCR7/CD25/CD127/CD95/CD27 separated CD4+ naive, central memory, regulatory and stem cell-like memory cells. Each of the sorted populations had a purity greater than 98%. The sequenced template was cDNA made from the entire isolated RNA. TCRdb keeps only in-frame clones here, not all; method: immunoSEQ multiplex PCR. This table holds hundreds of thousands of clones, more than 9.5% found once. Source material: naive CD4+ T cells from blood. The source of this sequence is a woman in her late teens or twenties in good health.

CDR3 sequence: CASSMTNNEQFF. CDR3 sequence (DNA): TGTGCCAGCAGCATGACCAACAATGAGCAGTTCTTC. The chain has TRBV5-4 and TRBJ2-1, with D uncertain. The CDR3 has 12 amino acids. V was shortened by 4 bases and J by 5 bases, with 7 bases between the two germline ends. Per germline, CDR1 SGHNT and CDR2 YYREEE (reference sequence).